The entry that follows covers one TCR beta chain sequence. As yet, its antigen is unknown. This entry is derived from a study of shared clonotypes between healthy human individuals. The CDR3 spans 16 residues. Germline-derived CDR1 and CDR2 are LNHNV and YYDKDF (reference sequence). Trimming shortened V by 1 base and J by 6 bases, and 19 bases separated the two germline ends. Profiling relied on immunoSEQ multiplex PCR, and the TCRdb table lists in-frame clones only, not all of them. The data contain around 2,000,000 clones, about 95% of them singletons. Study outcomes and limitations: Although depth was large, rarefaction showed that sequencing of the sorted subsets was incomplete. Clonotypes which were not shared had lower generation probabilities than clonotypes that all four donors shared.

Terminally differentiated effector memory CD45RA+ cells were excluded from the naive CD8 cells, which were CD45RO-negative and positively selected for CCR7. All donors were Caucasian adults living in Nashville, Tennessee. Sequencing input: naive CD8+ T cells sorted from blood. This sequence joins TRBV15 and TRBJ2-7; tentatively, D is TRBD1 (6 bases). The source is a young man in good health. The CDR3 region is CATSRGTTGTKREQYF. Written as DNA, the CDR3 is TGTGCCACCAGCAGAGGGACGACCGGGACAAAACGCGAGCAGTACTTC.